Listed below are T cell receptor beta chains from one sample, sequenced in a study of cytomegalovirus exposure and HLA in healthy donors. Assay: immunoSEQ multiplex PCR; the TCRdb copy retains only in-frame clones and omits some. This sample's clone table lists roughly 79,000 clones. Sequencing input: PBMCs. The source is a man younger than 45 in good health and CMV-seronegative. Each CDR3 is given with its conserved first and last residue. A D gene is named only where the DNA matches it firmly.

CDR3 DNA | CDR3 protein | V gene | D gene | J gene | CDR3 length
TGTGCCAGTAGTATAGCCGGGACAGGGGGCAACGAGCAGTACTTC | CASSIAGTGGNEQYF | TRBV19 | TRBD1 | TRBJ2-7 | 15
TGCGCCAGCAGCTTGGCGACAGGGTTTGTTGAAGCTTTCTTT | CASSLATGFVEAFF | TRBV5-1 | TRBD1 | TRBJ1-1 | 14
TGCAGTGCCGGCGGGGATTATGGCTACACCTTC | CSAGGDYGYTF | TRBV20-1 | NA | TRBJ1-2 | 11
TGTGCCAGCAGCATACAGGACATGAACACTGAAGCTTTCTTT | CASSIQDMNTEAFF | TRBV9 | NA | TRBJ1-1 | 14
TGTGCCAGCAGCCGGGGCCTGACCGAGACCCAGTACTTC | CASSRGLTETQYF | TRBV14 | NA | TRBJ2-5 | 13
TGCAGCGTTGATATCCAGGGGGCGCCTTACGAGCAGTACTTC | CSVDIQGAPYEQYF | TRBV29-1 | TRBD1 | TRBJ2-7 | 14
TGTGCCAGCTACGGGATGAACTATGGCTACACCTTC | CASYGMNYGYTF | TRBV6-5 | NA | TRBJ1-2 | 12
TGCGCCAGCAGCTTGGGGGGCATGAACACTGAAGCTTTCTTT | CASSLGGMNTEAFF | TRBV5-1 | NA | TRBJ1-1 | 14
TGTGCCAGTAGTCTCCGGACAGGGAGACTGTTTTTT | CASSLRTGRLFF | TRBV19 | TRBD1 | TRBJ1-4 | 12
TGTGCCAGCAGTGAAATTCTAGGGGGTACTGAAGCTTTCTTT | CASSEILGGTEAFF | TRBV6-1 | NA | TRBJ1-1 | 14
TGCGCCAGCAGCCGGCGGGACAGCCTTTTCTACGAGCAGTACTTC | CASSRRDSLFYEQYF | TRBV5-1 | NA | TRBJ2-7 | 15
TGTGCCAGTAGCCCAACGCCCGGGACCTGGGGGGCCCAGTACTTC | CASSPTPGTWGAQYF | TRBV19 | NA | TRBJ2-5 | 15
TGTGCCAGTAGCTTGCGGGGGGGCAATCAGCCCCAGCATTTT | CASSLRGGNQPQHF | TRBV19 | NA | TRBJ1-5 | 14
TGTGCCAGCAGCGTAGCGGGGGGGCGTTGGACTGAAGCTTTCTTT | CASSVAGGRWTEAFF | TRBV9 | NA | TRBJ1-1 | 15
TGTGCCAGCAGCTTGTCCGGACAGGGGGAGTATAGCAATCAGCCCCAGCATTTT | CASSLSGQGEYSNQPQHF | TRBV5-6 | TRBD1 | TRBJ1-5 | 18
TGTGCCAGCAGTTTAGGGGCAGACAATCAGCCCCAGCATTTT | CASSLGADNQPQHF | TRBV27 | NA | TRBJ1-5 | 14
TGTGCCAGCAGTCAACAGGGTTTCTCCTACGAGCAGTACTTC | CASSQQGFSYEQYF | TRBV6-6 | NA | TRBJ2-7 | 14
TGCGCCAGCAGCCATCCCCGGACTAGCGGGAGAGGGAACTACGAGCAGTACTTC | CASSHPRTSGRGNYEQYF | TRBV4-1 | TRBD2 | TRBJ2-7 | 18
TGTGCCAGTAGTACTCTAGAGGCTAGCGGCTACAATGAGCAGTTCTTC | CASSTLEASGYNEQFF | TRBV19 | TRBD2 | TRBJ2-1 | 16
TGTGCCAGCAGCGTATACGGGGGGGAGACCCAGTACTTC | CASSVYGGETQYF | TRBV9 | TRBD2 | TRBJ2-5 | 13
TGTGCCAGCAGTGTACTGGGCAGAGTTTACGAGCAGTACTTC | CASSVLGRVYEQYF | TRBV25-1 | NA | TRBJ2-7 | 14
TGCGCCAGCAGCTTTTGGCGGGAGGGCCCCCCCCCTGAGCAGTTCTTC | CASSFWREGPPPEQFF | TRBV5-1 | TRBD2 | TRBJ2-1 | 16
TGTGCCAGCAGCTTGAATTCTCGGGCGGGGAACACTGAAGCTTTCTTT | CASSLNSRAGNTEAFF | TRBV5-4 | NA | TRBJ1-1 | 16
TGCAGCGCACGACAGTCGGATGATGAAAAACTGTTTTTT | CSARQSDDEKLFF | TRBV29-1 | NA | TRBJ1-4 | 13
TGCGCCAGCAGCGTGGGACAGGGTAGAACCGGGGAGCTGTTTTTT | CASSVGQGRTGELFF | TRBV4-1 | TRBD1 | TRBJ2-2 | 15
TGTGCCTGGGGGGGACAGGGTCGTCCTGAAGCTTTCTTT | CAWGGQGRPEAFF | TRBV30 | TRBD1 | TRBJ1-1 | 13
TGCGCCAGCAGCTTGGTCGGGGTCGGGAGGAACACCGGGGAGCTGTTTTTT | CASSLVGVGRNTGELFF | TRBV5-1 | NA | TRBJ2-2 | 17
TGTGCCAGCAGCTCTCGACAGGGGACGGGGGGCTACACCTTC | CASSSRQGTGGYTF | TRBV7-9 | TRBD1 | TRBJ1-2 | 14
TGTGCCAGCAGCTCCCCCAAGACAGGGCCTGAAAAACTGTTTTTT | CASSSPKTGPEKLFF | TRBV5-4 | TRBD1 | TRBJ1-4 | 15
TGTGCCAGCAGCCGAGGCGGGGGCGCAGACTATGGCTACACCTTC | CASSRGGGADYGYTF | TRBV11-2 | NA | TRBJ1-2 | 15
TGTGCCAGTAGTCCCCAACAGGGGATGAACTATGGCTACACCTTC | CASSPQQGMNYGYTF | TRBV19 | TRBD1 | TRBJ1-2 | 15
TGCGCCAGCAGCCGGGACAGTACCTACGAGCAGTACTTC | CASSRDSTYEQYF | TRBV4-1 | TRBD1 | TRBJ2-7 | 13
TGTGCCAGCAGCCCAGGACAGACGGTCGGAGAGACCCAGTACTTC | CASSPGQTVGETQYF | TRBV7-9 | NA | TRBJ2-5 | 15
TGTGCCAGCAGCTTACTCGAGACTAGCGCATACAATGAGCAGTTCTTC | CASSLLETSAYNEQFF | TRBV5-4 | TRBD2 | TRBJ2-1 | 16
TGTGCCAGCAGCCCGGGGAGGGGCAACAGCTATGGCTACACCTTC | CASSPGRGNSYGYTF | TRBV5-4 | NA | TRBJ1-2 | 15
TGTGCCAGCTCACAATCGTCGACATCTACCACTGAAGCTTTCTTT | CASSQSSTSTTEAFF | TRBV18 | NA | TRBJ1-1 | 15
TGTGCCAGCAGCCTCCGGGACTATGGCTACACCTTC | CASSLRDYGYTF | TRBV13 | NA | TRBJ1-2 | 12
TGCGCCAGCAGCCCTATTGGGAGAAGGGAGACCCAGTACTTC | CASSPIGRRETQYF | TRBV4-1 | NA | TRBJ2-5 | 14
TGTGCCAGCAGCGCTACGACAGGGACTGAGCAGTTCTTC | CASSATTGTEQFF | TRBV9 | TRBD1 | TRBJ2-1 | 13
TGCGCCAGCAGCCAAGATCCAGGACACCAGAACACTGAAGCTTTCTTT | CASSQDPGHQNTEAFF | TRBV4-3 | NA | TRBJ1-1 | 16
TGTGCCAGCTCCTCCGGGACAGGGACCTACAATGAGCAGTTCTTC | CASSSGTGTYNEQFF | TRBV18 | TRBD1 | TRBJ2-1 | 15
TGTGCCAGCAGCGACCTTGGTGGGCGACAGCCCCAGCATTTT | CASSDLGGRQPQHF | TRBV9 | NA | TRBJ1-5 | 14
TGTGCCAGCAGCTTGGCGGGACTAGCGGGGGGAGGCACAGATACGCAGTATTTT | CASSLAGLAGGGTDTQYF | TRBV7-2 | TRBD2 | TRBJ2-3 | 18
TGTGCCAGCAGCTTAGCGACCGGGGACAGGGTTAGCTACGAGCAGTACTTC | CASSLATGDRVSYEQYF | TRBV7-9 | TRBD1 | TRBJ2-7 | 17
TGTGCCAGCAGTTTTGAGGGTGATCGGACAGATACGCAGTATTTT | CASSFEGDRTDTQYF | TRBV27 | NA | TRBJ2-3 | 15
TGTGCCAGCAGTGAGGAGGTCATGAACACTGAAGCTTTCTTT | CASSEEVMNTEAFF | TRBV2 | NA | TRBJ1-1 | 14
TGCGCCAGCAGCCAAAGCCACCTGGCGGGAGGGAACACCGGGGAGCTGTTTTTT | CASSQSHLAGGNTGELFF | TRBV4-3 | TRBD2 | TRBJ2-2 | 18
TGTGCCAGTAGTTACCGGACAGCCTCTGGCTACACCTTC | CASSYRTASGYTF | TRBV19 | NA | TRBJ1-2 | 13
TGCGCCAGCAGCCAAGAAGGACAGCTGAGCTACGAGCAGTACTTC | CASSQEGQLSYEQYF | TRBV4-1 | NA | TRBJ2-7 | 15
TGTGCCAGCAGCCGGGGACAGGGCAACTATGGCTACACCTTC | CASSRGQGNYGYTF | TRBV5-4 | TRBD1 | TRBJ1-2 | 14
TGTGCCAGCAGCTTCAATCTCAGGGTGGGTGAAAAACTGTTTTTT | CASSFNLRVGEKLFF | TRBV5-6 | NA | TRBJ1-4 | 15
TGTGCCAGTGGACTAGCGGTAACAGATACGCAGTATTTT | CASGLAVTDTQYF | TRBV19 | TRBD2 | TRBJ2-3 | 13
TGTGCCAGCCTGAATTCAGGCATGGACGAGCAGTACTTC | CASLNSGMDEQYF | TRBV2 | NA | TRBJ2-7 | 13